The T cell receptor beta chain under discussion was sequenced for a study of shared clonotypes between healthy human individuals. The germline V gene encodes CDR1 SGHAT and CDR2 FQDESV (reference sequence). With V trimmed by 7 bases and J by 0 bases, 11 bases remained unmatched. There are 16 residues in the CDR3. Using immunoSEQ multiplex PCR, the repertoire was profiled, and TCRdb retains in-frame clones only, with some absent. Among under 2,000,000 clones, about 95% were seen once, and the ten largest hold around 1.2%. Terminally differentiated effector memory CD45RA+ cells were excluded by CCR7 positive selection of CD45RO-negative cells.

The chain links TRBV11-1 to TRBJ1-1, with 7 bases that match TRBD1. The clonotype comes from a young man in good health. Source material: naive CD8+ T cells sorted from blood. The CDR3 is CASMAGTAEMNTEAFF. CDR3 DNA sequence: TGTGCCAGCATGGCGGGGACAGCTGAGATGAACACTGAAGCTTTCTTT.